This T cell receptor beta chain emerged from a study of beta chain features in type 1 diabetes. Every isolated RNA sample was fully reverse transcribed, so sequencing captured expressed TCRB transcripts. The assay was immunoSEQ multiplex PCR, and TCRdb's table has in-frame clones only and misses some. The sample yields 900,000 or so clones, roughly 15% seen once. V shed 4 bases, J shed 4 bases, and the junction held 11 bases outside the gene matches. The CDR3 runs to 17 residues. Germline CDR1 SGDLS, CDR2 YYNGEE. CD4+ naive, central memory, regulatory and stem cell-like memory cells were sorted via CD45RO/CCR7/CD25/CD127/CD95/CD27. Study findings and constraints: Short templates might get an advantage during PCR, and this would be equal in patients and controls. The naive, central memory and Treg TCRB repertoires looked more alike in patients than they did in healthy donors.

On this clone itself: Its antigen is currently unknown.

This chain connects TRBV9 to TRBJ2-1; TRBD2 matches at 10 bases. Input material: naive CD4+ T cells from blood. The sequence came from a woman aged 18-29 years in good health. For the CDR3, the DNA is TGTGCCAGCAGCCCACTCCTGGGGACTAGCGATTACAATGAGCAGTTCTTC. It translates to CASSPLLGTSDYNEQFF.